Below are 22 T cell receptor beta chains sequenced from a single sample in a study of blood T cell repertoires in COVID-19. The data were produced by immunoSEQ multiplex PCR, yet TCRdb's version contains in-frame clones alone and is incomplete. This table has some 250,000 clones, 80% to 85% appearing once. The source material was peripheral blood. These receptors came from a man between 60 and 70 years old with acute or convalescent COVID-19.

This clone was counted a single time. The V gene is TRBV18, the J gene TRBJ2-5; a weak D match, TRBD2 (5 bases). Trimming took off 3 bases at V and 2 bases at J, with 10 bases between the two ends. Germline-derived CDR1 and CDR2 are KGHSH and LQKENI. This CDR3 has 14 residues. The DNA of the CDR3 is TGTGCCAGCTCACCGCCCAGCGGACAAGAGACCCAGTACTTC. This codes for CASSPPSGQETQYF.

The V and J genes are TRBV25-1 and TRBJ2-3, with 8 bases lining up with TRBD2. The CDR3 covers 14 residues. Germline V CDR1 and CDR2: MGHDK, SYGVNS. Losses at the gene ends were 4 bases for V and 3 bases for J; bases not matched to a gene: 3. The CDR3 sequence is CASSVAGRTDTQYF. The CDR3 nucleotides are TGTGCCAGCAGTGTAGCGGGAAGGACAGATACGCAGTATTTT.

This clone was recorded a few times. The chain links TRBV6-1 to TRBJ2-6, with 8 bases lining up with TRBD1. Germline V gene data show CDR1 as MNHNS and CDR2 as SASEGT. Trimming at V came to 2 bases and at J to 2 bases, leaving 2 bases not matched to a gene. The CDR3 has 16 amino acids. CDR3 region: CASSEQGAAGANVLTF. The CDR3 DNA follows: TGTGCCAGCAGTGAACAGGGGGCGGCTGGGGCCAACGTCCTGACTTTC.

The chain couples TRBV27 to TRBJ1-6; 8 nucleotides align to TRBD1. This CDR3 region has 13 residues. J was trimmed by 10 bases and V by 4 bases; bases with no gene match: 3. Germline CDR1 MNHEY, CDR2 SMNVEV (reference sequence). CDR3 residues: CASSWNRGSPLHF. The CDR3 bases are TGTGCCAGCAGTTGGAACAGGGGGTCACCCCTCCACTTT.

This chain connects TRBV7-9 to TRBJ2-1, with TRBD1 matching over 9 bases. J was trimmed by 4 bases and V by 4 bases; bases with no gene match: 8. Germline lookup yields CDR1 SEHNR and CDR2 FQNEAQ (reference sequence). The CDR3 totals 16 residues. CDR3 amino acids: CASSYPGQGSYNEQFF. CDR3 nucleotide sequence: TGTGCCAGCAGCTATCCCGGACAGGGGAGTTACAATGAGCAGTTCTTC.

V and J are TRBV6-4 and TRBJ1-1; TRBD1 might be the D (5 bases). Looked up from germline, CDR1 is MRHNA and CDR2 is SNTAGT. The CDR3 consists of 14 residues. The V end lost 3 bases, the J end lost 8 bases, and 16 bases lay between the germline ends. The CDR3 sequence: CASSEKTFGGEAFF. The CDR3 DNA reads as TGTGCCAGCAGTGAAAAGACATTCGGGGGGGAAGCTTTCTTT.

The chain has TRBV3-1 (or the pseudogene TRBV3-2) and TRBJ2-7; TRBD1 matches 8 bases. The V gene's germline CDR1 is LGHDT and CDR2 YNNKEL (reference sequence). J gave up 6 bases and V 4 bases, and 5 bases lay outside the gene matches. The CDR3 loop spans 13 amino acids. The CDR3 sequence is CASSRRGQGEQYF. CDR3 nucleotides: TGTGCCAGCAGCCGCAGGGGGCAGGGCGAGCAGTACTTC.

CDR3 sequence reads: CASSSKRGQRNQPQHF. CDR3 nucleotide sequence: TGTGCCAGCAGTTCTAAAAGAGGACAGCGCAATCAGCCCCAGCATTTT. V is TRBV28 and J is TRBJ1-5, with D possibly being TRBD1 (6 bases). The CDR3 runs to 16 residues. V was clipped by 4 bases and J by 2 bases, with 15 bases between them. CDR1 is MDHEN and CDR2 is SYDVKM in the germline V gene.

The chain is built from TRBV11-3 and TRBJ2-1; D might be TRBD2 (6 bases). CDR3 length: 16 amino acids. CDR1 and CDR2 (germline): SGHNT, YENEEA. V was cut by 5 bases and J by 2 bases, with 16 bases left in between. This CDR3 is CASSPDRAGPYNEQFF. The CDR3 coding sequence is TGTGCCAGCAGCCCCGACCGGGCGGGACCCTACAATGAGCAGTTCTTC.

The table lists this clone with a count of one. The CDR3 reads CASSSLSEQYF. The DNA for the CDR3 is TGTGCCAGCAGTTCTCTGTCCGAGCAGTACTTC. The chain combines TRBV28 with TRBJ2-7, with D unresolved. The CDR3 covers 11 residues. CDR1 is MDHEN and CDR2 is SYDVKM in the germline V gene. V lost 4 bases, J lost 6 bases, and 7 bases lay in between.

This clone was counted once. CDR3 residues: CASRRPGATVYEQYF. CDR3 nucleotide sequence: TGTGCCAGCAGACGCCCAGGGGCGACAGTATACGAGCAGTACTTC. The gene calls are TRBV6-5 and TRBJ2-7; maybe TRBD1 (6 bases). The V gene lost 6 bases and the J gene lost 4 bases, with 19 bases spanning the gap. There are 15 residues in the CDR3. Germline CDR1 is MNHEY and CDR2 is SVGAGI.

Regarding this clone: A junction boundary mismatches the germline segment, possibly from a read error. DNA for the CDR3: TGTGCTAGCAGCCCCCAACCGGGACTAGCCCCCACCCAGGAGTATTTT. It yields the protein CASSPQPGLAPTQEYF. The genes are TRBV7-7 and TRBJ2-3, with TRBD2 matching over 9 bases. The CDR3 length is 16 residues. Germline CDR1 is SSHAT and CDR2 is FNYEAQ (reference sequence).

The V gene is TRBV2, the J gene TRBJ2-1; 8 bases fit TRBD2. The CDR3 consists of 14 residues. The germline gives CDR1 SNHLY, CDR2 FYNNEI. The trim removed 1 base at V and 8 bases at J, leaving 4 bases unmatched. The CDR3: CASSEGTSPHEQFF. The CDR3 bases are TGTGCCAGCAGTGAAGGGACTAGCCCCCATGAGCAGTTCTTC.

A note on this clone: The identical CDR3 is also encoded by other nucleotide sequences in the sample. The genes are TRBV5-1 and TRBJ1-1, with D unclear. Trimming took off 0 bases at V and 1 base at J, with 7 bases between the two ends. Germline V gene sequence: CDR1 SGHRS, CDR2 YFSETQ. The CDR3 is made up of 14 amino acids. The CDR3 loop reads CASSLGPGNTEAFF. The CDR3 DNA sequence: TGCGCCAGCAGCTTGGGCCCGGGGAACACTGAAGCTTTCTTT.

This clone was seen once. This chain uses TRBV10-2 with TRBJ2-4; 9 bases line up with TRBD1. The germline V gene has CDR1 WSHSY and CDR2 SAAADI. The junction had 3 bases not matched to a gene; V was cut back by 6 bases and J by 3 bases. CDR3 size: 14 residues. CDR3 sequence reads: CASRGQGDKNIQYF. For the CDR3, the DNA is TGCGCCAGCAGGGGACAGGGCGACAAAAACATTCAGTACTTC.

V and J are TRBV4-2 and TRBJ2-1; D remains ambiguous. The V end lost 0 bases, the J end lost 0 bases, and 12 bases lay between the germline ends. Germline V gene lookup returns CDR1 LGHNA and CDR2 YNFKEQ. This CDR3 has 17 residues. The CDR3 sequence is CASSQDHPSSSYNEQFF. The CDR3 region has the DNA TGTGCCAGCAGCCAAGATCACCCCTCCAGCTCCTACAATGAGCAGTTCTTC.

This chain uses TRBV2 with TRBJ1-4; D gene uncertain. Deletions cut 3 bases from V and 2 bases from J, with 10 bases between. CDR3 size: 15 residues. Germline CDR1 and CDR2: SNHLY and FYNNEI. CDR3 sequence reads: CASSERAGTNEKLFF. In DNA form, the CDR3 reads TGTGCCAGCAGTGAGCGTGCCGGGACTAATGAAAAACTGTTTTTT. Full variable domain (missing parts from reference TRBV2 and TRBJ1-4): EPEVTQTPSHQVTQMGQEVILRCVPISNHLYFYWYRQILGQKVEFLVSFYNNEISEKSEIFDDQFSVERPDGSNFTLKIRSTKLEDSAMYFCASSERAGTNEKLFFGSGTQLSVL.

The V gene is TRBV18, the J gene TRBJ1-1; D call uncertain. The V gene lost 0 bases and the J gene lost 1 base, with 9 bases spanning the gap. Germline V gene sequence: CDR1 KGHSH, CDR2 LQKENI. CDR3 length equals 15 residues. This CDR3 reads CASSPPLAANTEAFF. CDR3 nucleotides: TGTGCCAGCTCACCACCGTTGGCGGCGAACACTGAAGCTTTCTTT.

The chain couples TRBV2 to TRBJ1-4; D is ambiguous. The CDR3 is 14 amino acids. Germline CDR1 and CDR2: SNHLY and FYNNEI. Trimming cost V 7 bases and J 7 bases, with 16 bases left between them. CDR3 DNA sequence: TGTGCCAGCATCTCAGGTCCGATAGGTGAAAAACTGTTTTTT. The encoded protein is CASISGPIGEKLFF.

J is TRBJ1-2 and V is TRBV28, with 7 bases lining up with TRBD1. V trimming: 5 bases; J trimming: 0 bases; junction bases outside the gene matches: 3. The germline V gene has CDR1 MDHEN and CDR2 SYDVKM. The CDR3 totals 14 residues. CDR3 region: CASSTGATNYGYTF. The CDR3 nucleotides read TGTGCCAGCAGTACAGGGGCGACTAACTATGGCTACACCTTC.

As for this clone: Distinct nucleotide sequences in the sample also encode this CDR3. The chain links TRBV2 to TRBJ1-2, with no clear D. The V and J ends lost 4 bases and 3 bases respectively, with 9 bases between them. The germline V gene has CDR1 SNHLY and CDR2 FYNNEI. This CDR3 has 13 residues. CDR3 nucleotide sequence: TGTGCCAGCAGTGTCGGGTTGGACTATGGCTACACCTTC. This gives the protein CASSVGLDYGYTF.

The V call is TRBV10-1, the J call TRBJ2-1, with TRBD1 matching over 7 bases. Germline V lookup: CDR1 WNHNN, CDR2 SYGVQD (reference sequence). There are 12 residues in the CDR3. CDR3 coding DNA: TGCTACAGGGGCGAACCCTTCAATGAGCAGTTCTTC. This translates into CYRGEPFNEQFF.